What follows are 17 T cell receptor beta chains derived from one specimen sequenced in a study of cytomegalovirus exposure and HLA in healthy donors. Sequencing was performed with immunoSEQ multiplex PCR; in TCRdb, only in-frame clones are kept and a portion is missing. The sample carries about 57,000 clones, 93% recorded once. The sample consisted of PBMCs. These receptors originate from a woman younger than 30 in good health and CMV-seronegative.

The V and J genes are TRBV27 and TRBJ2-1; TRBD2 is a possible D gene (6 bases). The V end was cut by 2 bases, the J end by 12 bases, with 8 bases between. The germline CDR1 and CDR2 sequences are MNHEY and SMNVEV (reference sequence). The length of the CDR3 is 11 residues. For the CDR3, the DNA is TGTGCCAGCAGTTTACCCGGGAGGCAGTTCTTC. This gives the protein CASSLPGRQFF.

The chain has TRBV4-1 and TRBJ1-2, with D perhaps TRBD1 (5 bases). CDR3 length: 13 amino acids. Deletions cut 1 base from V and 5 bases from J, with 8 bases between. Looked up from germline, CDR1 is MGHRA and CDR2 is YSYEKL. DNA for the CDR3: TGCGCCAGCAGCCAAGCAGCAGGGTATGGCTACACCTTC. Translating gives CASSQAAGYGYTF.

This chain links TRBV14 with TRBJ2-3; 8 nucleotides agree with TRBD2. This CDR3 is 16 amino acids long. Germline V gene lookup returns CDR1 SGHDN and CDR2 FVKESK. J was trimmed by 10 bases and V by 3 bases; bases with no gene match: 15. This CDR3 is CASSQIGPSGPLPQYF. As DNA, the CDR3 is TGTGCCAGCAGCCAGATCGGGCCTAGCGGGCCTCTGCCGCAGTATTTT.

CDR3 sequence: CAISESLGVAFF. The CDR3, as DNA: TGTGCCATCAGTGAGTCTTTGGGAGTGGCTTTCTTT. V gene TRBV10-3 combines with J gene TRBJ1-1; D unclear. CDR1 ENHRY and CDR2 SYGVKD come from the germline V gene. The CDR3 runs 12 residues. With 0 bases removed from V and 11 bases from J, the gap between germline ends came to 10 bases.

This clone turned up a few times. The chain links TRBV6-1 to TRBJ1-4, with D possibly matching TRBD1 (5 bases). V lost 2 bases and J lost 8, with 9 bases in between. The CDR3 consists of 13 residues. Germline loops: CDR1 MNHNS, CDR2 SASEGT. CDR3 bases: TGTGCCAGCAGTGAATACGGGGGGGAAAAACTGTTTTTT. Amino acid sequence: CASSEYGGEKLFF.

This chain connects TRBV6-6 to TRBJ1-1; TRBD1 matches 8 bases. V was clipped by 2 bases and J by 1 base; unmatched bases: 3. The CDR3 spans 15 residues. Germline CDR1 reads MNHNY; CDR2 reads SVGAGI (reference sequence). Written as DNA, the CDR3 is TGTGCCAGCAGTTACGGCCAGGGGGCGAACACTGAAGCTTTCTTT. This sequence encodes CASSYGQGANTEAFF.

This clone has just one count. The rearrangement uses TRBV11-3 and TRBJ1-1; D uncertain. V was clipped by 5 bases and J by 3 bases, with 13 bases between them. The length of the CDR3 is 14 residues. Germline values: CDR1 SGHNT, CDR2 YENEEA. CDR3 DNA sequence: TGTGCCAGCAGCCTTGGGTCCGGAGACACTGAAGCTTTCTTT. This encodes CASSLGSGDTEAFF.

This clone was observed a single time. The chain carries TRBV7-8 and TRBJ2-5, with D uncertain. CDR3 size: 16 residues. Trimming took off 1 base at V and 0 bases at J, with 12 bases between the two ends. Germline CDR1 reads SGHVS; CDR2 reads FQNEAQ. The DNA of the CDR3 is TGTGCCAGCAGCTTAGGAGCCCAGGATTACCAAGAGACCCAGTACTTC. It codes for CASSLGAQDYQETQYF.

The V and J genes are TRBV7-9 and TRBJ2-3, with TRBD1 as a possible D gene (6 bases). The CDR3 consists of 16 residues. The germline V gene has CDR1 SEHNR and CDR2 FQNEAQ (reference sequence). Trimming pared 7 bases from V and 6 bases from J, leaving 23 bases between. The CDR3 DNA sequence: TGTGCCAGCATCCCCCTCGGACAGATTGTTTGGGATACGCAGTATTTT. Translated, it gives CASIPLGQIVWDTQYF.

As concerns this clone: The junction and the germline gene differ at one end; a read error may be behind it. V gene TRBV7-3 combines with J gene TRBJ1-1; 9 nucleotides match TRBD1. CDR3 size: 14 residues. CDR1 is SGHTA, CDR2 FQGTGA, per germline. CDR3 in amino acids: CASSTHRGRTEAFF. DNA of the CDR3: TGTGCCAGCAGCACACACAGGGGGCGAACTGAGGCTTTCTTT.

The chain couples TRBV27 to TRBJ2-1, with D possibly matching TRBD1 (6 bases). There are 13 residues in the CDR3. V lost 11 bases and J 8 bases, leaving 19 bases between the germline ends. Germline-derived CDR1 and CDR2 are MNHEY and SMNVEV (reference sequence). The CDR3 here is CAVGRGDGYEQFF. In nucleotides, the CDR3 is TGTGCCGTGGGCAGGGGCGATGGGTATGAGCAGTTCTTC.

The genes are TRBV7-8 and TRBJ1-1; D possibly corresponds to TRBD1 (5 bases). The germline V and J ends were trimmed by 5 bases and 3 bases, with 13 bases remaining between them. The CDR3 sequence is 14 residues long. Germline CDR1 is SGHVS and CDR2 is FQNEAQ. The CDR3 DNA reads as TGTGCCAGCAGCCCGCGGGGGGGGGACACTGAAGCTTTCTTT. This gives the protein CASSPRGGDTEAFF.

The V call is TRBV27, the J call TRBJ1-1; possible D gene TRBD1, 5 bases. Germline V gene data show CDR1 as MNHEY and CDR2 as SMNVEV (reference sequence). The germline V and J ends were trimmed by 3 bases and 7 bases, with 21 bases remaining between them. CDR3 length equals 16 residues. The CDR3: CASSFYPAGGSGEAFF. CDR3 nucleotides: TGTGCCAGCAGTTTTTACCCTGCTGGGGGGAGCGGTGAAGCTTTCTTT.

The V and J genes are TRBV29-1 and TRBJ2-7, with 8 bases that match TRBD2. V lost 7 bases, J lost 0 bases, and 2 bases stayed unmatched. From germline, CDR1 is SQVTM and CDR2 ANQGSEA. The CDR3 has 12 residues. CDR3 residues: CSAGGSSYEQYF. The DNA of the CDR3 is TGCAGCGCGGGGGGGAGCTCCTACGAGCAGTACTTC.

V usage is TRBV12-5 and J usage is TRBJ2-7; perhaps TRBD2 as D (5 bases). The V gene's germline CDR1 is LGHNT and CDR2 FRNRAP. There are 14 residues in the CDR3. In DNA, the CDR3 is TGTGCTAGTGGTTTAAGCGGACTTTCCTACGAGCGGTACGTC. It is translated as CASGLSGLSYERYV.

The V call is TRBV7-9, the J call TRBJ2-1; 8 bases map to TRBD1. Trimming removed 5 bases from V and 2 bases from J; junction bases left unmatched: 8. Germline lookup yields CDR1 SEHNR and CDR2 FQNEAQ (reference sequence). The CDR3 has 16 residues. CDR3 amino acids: CASSIHGTGTYNEQFF. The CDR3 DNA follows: TGTGCCAGCAGCATTCACGGGACAGGTACCTACAATGAGCAGTTCTTC.

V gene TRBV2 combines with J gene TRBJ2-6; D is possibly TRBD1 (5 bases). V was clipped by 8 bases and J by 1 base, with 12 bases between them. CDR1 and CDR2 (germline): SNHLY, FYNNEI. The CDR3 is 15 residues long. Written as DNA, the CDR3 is TGTGCCAGCCAGAAAGACAGTTCTGGGGCCAACGTCCTGACTTTC. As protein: CASQKDSSGANVLTF.